This TCR beta chain was observed in a study of graft-versus-host responses after intestinal transplantation. Study background: All recipients were transplanted with multivisceral, liver-intestinal, or isolated intestinal grafts. Study-level results: Recipient marrow harbored GvH clones, some of which surfaced first in ileum or blood. Patients with graft-donor T cell macrochimerism had high graft-versus-host to host-versus-graft clonal ratios in allografts.

As concerns this clone: Antigen unknown.

Processing of graft tissue released intraepithelial and lamina propria lymphocytes. This table comes from immunoSEQ multiplex PCR, and its TCRdb copy is limited to in-frame clones, with some not included. Of approximately 15,000 clones in the sample, 67% are singletons; the top ten hold 7% to 9%. V lost 3 bases and J lost 6, with 9 bases in between. The CDR3 contains 13 residues. Germline lookup yields CDR1 MNHEY and CDR2 SMNVEV (reference sequence). The sequences come from ileum tissue, collected roughly 720 days after intestinal transplantation. V gene TRBV27 combines with J gene TRBJ2-1, with TRBD1 as a possible D gene (6 bases). The TCR originated in a human patient who received an intestinal transplant, so some T cells may come from the graft donor. CDR3 amino acids: CASSLSGVNEQFF. CDR3 DNA sequence: TGTGCCAGCAGTTTGTCAGGGGTCAATGAGCAGTTCTTC.